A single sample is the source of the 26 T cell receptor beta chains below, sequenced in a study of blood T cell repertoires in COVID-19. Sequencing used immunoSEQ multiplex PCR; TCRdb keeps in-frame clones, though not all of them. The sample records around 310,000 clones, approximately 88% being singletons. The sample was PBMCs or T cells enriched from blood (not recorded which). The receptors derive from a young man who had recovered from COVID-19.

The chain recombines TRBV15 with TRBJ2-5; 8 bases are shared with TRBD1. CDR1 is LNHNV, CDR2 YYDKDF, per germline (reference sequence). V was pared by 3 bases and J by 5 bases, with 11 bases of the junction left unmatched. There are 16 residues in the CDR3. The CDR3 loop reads CATSSPDRARGETQYF. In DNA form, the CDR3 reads TGTGCCACCAGCAGCCCGGACAGGGCAAGGGGTGAGACCCAGTACTTC.

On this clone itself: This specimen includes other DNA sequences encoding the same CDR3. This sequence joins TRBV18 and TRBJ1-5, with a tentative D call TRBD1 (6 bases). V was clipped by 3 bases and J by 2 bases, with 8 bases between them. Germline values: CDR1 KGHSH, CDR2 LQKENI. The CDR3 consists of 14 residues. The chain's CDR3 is CASSPGAGNQPQHF. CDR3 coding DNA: TGTGCCAGCTCACCGGGGGCAGGCAATCAGCCCCAGCATTTT.

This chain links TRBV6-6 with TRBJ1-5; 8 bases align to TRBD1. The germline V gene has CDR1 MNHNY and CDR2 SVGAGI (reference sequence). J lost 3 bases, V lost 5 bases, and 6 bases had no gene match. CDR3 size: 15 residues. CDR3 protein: CASSRQGWNNQPQHF. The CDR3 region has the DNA TGTGCCAGCAGTCGACAGGGGTGGAACAATCAGCCCCAGCATTTT.

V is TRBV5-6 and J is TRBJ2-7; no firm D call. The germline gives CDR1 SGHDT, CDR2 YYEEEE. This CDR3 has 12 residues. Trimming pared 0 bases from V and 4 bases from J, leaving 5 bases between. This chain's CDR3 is CASSLDQYEQYF. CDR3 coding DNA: TGTGCCAGCAGCTTGGATCAGTACGAGCAGTACTTC.

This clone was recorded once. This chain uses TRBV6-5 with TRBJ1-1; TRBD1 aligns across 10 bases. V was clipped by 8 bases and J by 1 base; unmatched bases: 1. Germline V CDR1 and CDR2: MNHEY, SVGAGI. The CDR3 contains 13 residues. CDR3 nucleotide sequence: TGTGCCAGCTGGGACAGGGGGAACACTGAAGCTTTCTTT. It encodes CASWDRGNTEAFF.

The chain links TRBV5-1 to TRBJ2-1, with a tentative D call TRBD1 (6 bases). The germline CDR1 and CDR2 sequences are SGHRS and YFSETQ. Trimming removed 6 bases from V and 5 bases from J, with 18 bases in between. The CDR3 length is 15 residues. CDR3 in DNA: TGCGCCAGCACCGGCAATGGGGGCCCCAACAATGAGCAGTTCTTC. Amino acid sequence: CASTGNGGPNNEQFF.

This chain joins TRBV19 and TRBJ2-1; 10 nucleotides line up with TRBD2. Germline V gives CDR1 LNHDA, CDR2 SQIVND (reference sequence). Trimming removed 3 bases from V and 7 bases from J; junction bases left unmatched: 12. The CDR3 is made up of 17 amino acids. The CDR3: CASSIMVAGGLGNEQFF. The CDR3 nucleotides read TGTGCCAGTAGTATCATGGTAGCGGGGGGCCTTGGGAATGAGCAGTTCTTC.

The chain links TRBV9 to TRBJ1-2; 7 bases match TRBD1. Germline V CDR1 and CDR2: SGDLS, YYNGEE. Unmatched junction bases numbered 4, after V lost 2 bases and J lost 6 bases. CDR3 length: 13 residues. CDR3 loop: CASSVRQGHGYTF. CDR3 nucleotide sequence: TGTGCCAGCAGCGTCCGACAGGGCCATGGCTACACCTTC.

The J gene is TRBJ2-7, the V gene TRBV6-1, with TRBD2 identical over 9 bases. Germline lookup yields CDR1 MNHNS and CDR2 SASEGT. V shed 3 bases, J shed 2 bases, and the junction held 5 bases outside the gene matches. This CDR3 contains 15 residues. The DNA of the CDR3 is TGTGCCAGCAGTGATGGTGCGGGGGGGCCCTACGAGCAGTACTTC. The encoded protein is CASSDGAGGPYEQYF.

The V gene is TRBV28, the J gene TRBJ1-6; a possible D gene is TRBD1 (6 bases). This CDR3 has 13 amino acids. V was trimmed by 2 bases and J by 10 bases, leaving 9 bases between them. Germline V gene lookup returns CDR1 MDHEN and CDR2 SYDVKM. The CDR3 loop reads CASSLLTGSPLHF. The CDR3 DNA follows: TGTGCCAGCAGTTTACTTACAGGGTCACCCCTCCACTTT.

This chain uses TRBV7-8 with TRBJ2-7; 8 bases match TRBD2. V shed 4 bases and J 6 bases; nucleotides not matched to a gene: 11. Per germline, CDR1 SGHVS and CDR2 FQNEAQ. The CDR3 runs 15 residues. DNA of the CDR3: TGTGCCAGCAGCTCAGTCGGGGGGGCCAGCCCCGAGCAGTACTTC. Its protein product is CASSSVGGASPEQYF.

The CDR3 bases are TGCGCCAGCAGTGAGTCGCCGCGGGGGGTCACAGATACGCAGTATTTT. Translating it yields CASSESPRGVTDTQYF. The chain carries TRBV10-1 and TRBJ2-3; TRBD2 agrees at 8 bases. The CDR3 has 16 amino acids. V shed 0 bases and J 2 bases; nucleotides not matched to a gene: 4. Germline loops: CDR1 WNHNN, CDR2 SYGVQD (reference sequence).

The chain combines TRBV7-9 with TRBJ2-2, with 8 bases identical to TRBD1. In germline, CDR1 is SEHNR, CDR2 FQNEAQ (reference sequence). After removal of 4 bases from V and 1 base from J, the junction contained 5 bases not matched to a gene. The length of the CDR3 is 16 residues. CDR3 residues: CASSSRDRGNTGELFF. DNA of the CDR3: TGTGCCAGCAGCTCGAGAGACAGGGGGAACACCGGGGAGCTGTTTTTT.

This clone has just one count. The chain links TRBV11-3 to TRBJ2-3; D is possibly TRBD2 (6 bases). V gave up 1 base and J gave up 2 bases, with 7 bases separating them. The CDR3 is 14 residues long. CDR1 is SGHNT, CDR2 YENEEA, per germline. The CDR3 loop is CASSLGGNTDTQYF. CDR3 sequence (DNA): TGTGCCAGCAGCTTAGGCGGGAACACAGATACGCAGTATTTT. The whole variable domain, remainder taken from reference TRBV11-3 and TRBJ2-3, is EAGVVQSPRYKIIEKKQPVAFWCNPISGHNTLYWYLQNLGQGPELLIRYENEEAVDDSQLPKDRFSAERLKGVDSTLKIQPAELGDSAVYLCASSLGGNTDTQYFGPGTRLTVL.

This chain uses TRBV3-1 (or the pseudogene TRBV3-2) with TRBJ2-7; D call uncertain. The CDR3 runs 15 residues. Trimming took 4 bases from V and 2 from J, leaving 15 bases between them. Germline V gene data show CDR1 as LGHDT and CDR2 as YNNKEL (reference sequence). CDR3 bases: TGTGCCAGCAGCCTCGCCATCTCAGGAACCTACGAGCAGTACTTC. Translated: CASSLAISGTYEQYF.

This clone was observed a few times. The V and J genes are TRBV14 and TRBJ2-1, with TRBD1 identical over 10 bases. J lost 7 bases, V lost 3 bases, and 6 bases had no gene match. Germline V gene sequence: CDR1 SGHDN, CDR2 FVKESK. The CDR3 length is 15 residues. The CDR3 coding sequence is TGTGCCAGCAGCCATCCGGGACAGGGGAGGAATGAGCAGTTCTTC. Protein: CASSHPGQGRNEQFF.

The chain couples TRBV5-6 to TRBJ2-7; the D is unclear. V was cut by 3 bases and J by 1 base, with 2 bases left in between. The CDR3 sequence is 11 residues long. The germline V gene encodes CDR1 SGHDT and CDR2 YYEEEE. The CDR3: CASSSSYEQYF. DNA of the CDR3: TGTGCCAGCAGCTCGTCCTACGAGCAGTACTTC.

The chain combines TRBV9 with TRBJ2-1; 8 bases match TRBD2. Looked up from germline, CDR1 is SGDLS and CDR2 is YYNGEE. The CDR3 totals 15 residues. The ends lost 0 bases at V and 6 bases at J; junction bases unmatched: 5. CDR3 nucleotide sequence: TGTGCCAGCAGCGTAGCGGGGGGGCAGGTCAATGAGCAGTTCTTC. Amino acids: CASSVAGGQVNEQFF.

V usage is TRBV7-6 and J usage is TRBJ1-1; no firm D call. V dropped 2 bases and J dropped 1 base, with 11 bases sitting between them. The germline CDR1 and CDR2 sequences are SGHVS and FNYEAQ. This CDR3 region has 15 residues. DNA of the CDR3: TGTGCCAGCAGCTTACGGGGTTTCACGAACACTGAAGCTTTCTTT. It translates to CASSLRGFTNTEAFF.

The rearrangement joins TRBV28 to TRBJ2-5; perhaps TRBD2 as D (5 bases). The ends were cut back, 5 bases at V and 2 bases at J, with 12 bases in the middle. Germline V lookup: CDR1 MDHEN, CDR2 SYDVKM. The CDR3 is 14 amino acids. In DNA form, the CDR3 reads TGTGCCAGCAGTCTCGCCGGGAAACAAGAGACCCAGTACTTC. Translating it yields CASSLAGKQETQYF. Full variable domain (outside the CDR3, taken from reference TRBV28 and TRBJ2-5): DVKVTQSSRYLVKRTGEKVFLECVQDMDHENMFWYRQDPGLGLRLIYFSYDVKMKEKGDIPEGYSVSREKKERFSLILESASTNQTSMYLCASSLAGKQETQYFGPGTRLLVL.

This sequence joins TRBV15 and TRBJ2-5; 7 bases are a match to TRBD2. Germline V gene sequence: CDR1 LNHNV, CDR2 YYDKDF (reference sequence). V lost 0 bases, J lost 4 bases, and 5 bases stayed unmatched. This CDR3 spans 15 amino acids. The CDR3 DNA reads TGTGCCACCAGCAGAGATCGCGGGGGAGGAGAGACCCAGTACTTC. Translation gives CATSRDRGGGETQYF.

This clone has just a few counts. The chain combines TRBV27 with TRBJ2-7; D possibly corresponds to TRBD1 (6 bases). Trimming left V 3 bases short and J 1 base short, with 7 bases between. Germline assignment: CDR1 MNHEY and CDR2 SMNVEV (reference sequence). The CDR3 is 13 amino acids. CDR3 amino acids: CASSFQGSYEQYF. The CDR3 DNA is TGTGCCAGCAGTTTTCAGGGGTCCTACGAGCAGTACTTC.

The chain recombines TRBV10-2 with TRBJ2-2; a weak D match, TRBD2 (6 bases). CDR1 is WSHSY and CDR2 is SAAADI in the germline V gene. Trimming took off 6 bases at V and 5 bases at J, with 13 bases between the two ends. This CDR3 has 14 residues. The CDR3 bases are TGCGCCAGCAGGCGGGGTGTAGAAACCGGGGAGCTGTTTTTT. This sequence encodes CASRRGVETGELFF.

The CDR3 bases are TGTGCCAGCAGCGTAACACCCACTAACTATGGCTACACCTTC. Its translation is CASSVTPTNYGYTF. The chain recombines TRBV9 with TRBJ1-2; no firm D call. CDR1 and CDR2 (germline): SGDLS, YYNGEE. V was cut by 1 base and J by 0 bases, with 7 bases left in between. CDR3 length: 14 residues.

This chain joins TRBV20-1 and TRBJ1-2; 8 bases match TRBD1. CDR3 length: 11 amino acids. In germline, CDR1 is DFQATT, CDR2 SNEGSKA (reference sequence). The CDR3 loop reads CSGQGGYGYTF. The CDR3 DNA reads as TGCAGCGGACAGGGTGGATATGGCTACACCTTC.

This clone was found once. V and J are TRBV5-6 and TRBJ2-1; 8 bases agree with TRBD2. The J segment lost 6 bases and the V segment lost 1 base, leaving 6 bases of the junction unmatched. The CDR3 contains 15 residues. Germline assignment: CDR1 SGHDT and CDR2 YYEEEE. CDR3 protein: CASSLNPAGGNEQFF. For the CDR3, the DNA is TGTGCCAGCAGCTTGAATCCCGCGGGGGGCAATGAGCAGTTCTTC.